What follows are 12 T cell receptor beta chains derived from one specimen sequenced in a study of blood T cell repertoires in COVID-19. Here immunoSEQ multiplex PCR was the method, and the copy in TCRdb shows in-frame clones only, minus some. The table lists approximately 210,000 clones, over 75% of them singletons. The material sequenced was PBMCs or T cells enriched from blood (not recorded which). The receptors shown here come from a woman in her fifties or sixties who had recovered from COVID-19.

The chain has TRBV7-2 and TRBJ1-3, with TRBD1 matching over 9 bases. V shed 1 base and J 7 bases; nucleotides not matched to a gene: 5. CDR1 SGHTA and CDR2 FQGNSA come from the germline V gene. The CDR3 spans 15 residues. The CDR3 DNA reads TGTGCCAGCAGCTTAGGGGGACAGGGTTGGAACACCATATATTTT. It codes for CASSLGGQGWNTIYF. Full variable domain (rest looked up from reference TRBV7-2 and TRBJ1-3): GAGVSQSPSNKVTEKGKDVELRCDPISGHTALYWYRQSLGQGLEFLIYFQGNSAPDKSGLPSDRFSAERTGGSVSTLTIQRTQQEDSAVYLCASSLGGQGWNTIYFGEGSWLTVV.

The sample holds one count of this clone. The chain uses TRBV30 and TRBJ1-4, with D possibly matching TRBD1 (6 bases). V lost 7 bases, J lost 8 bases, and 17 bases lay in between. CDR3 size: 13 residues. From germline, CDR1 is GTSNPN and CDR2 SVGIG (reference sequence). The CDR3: CAFKQGVGEKLFF. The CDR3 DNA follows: TGTGCCTTTAAACAGGGCGTCGGGGAAAAACTGTTTTTT.

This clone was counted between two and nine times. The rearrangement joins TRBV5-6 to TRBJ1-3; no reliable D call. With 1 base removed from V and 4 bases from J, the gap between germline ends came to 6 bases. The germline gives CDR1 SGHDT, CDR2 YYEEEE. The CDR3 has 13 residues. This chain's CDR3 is CASSLPQGNTIYF. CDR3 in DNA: TGTGCCAGCAGCTTGCCCCAGGGAAACACCATATATTTT.

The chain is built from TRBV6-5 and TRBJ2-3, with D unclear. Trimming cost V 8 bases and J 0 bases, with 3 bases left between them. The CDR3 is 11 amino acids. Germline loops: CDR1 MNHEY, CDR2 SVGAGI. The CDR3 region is CASLSTDTQYF. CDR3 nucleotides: TGTGCCAGCTTAAGCACAGATACGCAGTATTTT.

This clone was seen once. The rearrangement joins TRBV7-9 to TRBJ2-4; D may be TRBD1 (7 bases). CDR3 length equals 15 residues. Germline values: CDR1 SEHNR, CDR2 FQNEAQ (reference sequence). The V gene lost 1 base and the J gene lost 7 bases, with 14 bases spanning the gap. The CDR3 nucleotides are TGTGCCAGCAGCTTAGGGGGGGACAGCATGAACATTCAGTACTTC. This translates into CASSLGGDSMNIQYF.

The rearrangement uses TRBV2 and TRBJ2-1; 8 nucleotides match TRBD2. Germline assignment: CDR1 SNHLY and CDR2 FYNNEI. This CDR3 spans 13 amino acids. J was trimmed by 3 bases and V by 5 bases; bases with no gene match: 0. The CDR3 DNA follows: TGTGCCAGCAGTCTAGCGGGCTACAATGAGCAGTTCTTC. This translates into CASSLAGYNEQFF. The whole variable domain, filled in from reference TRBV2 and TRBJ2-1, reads EPEVTQTPSHQVTQMGQEVILRCVPISNHLYFYWYRQILGQKVEFLVSFYNNEISEKSEIFDDQFSVERPDGSNFTLKIRSTKLEDSAMYFCASSLAGYNEQFFGPGTRLTVL.

CDR3 nucleotides: TGTGCCACCAGTGATCCCCGGACAGGGAATGGCTACACCTTC. Translated: CATSDPRTGNGYTF. V and J are TRBV24-1 and TRBJ1-2; 8 bases match TRBD1. CDR1 is KGHDR and CDR2 is SFDVKD in the germline V gene. The CDR3 contains 14 residues. Germline trimming cut 3 bases from V and 6 bases from J; bases unmatched to any gene: 5.

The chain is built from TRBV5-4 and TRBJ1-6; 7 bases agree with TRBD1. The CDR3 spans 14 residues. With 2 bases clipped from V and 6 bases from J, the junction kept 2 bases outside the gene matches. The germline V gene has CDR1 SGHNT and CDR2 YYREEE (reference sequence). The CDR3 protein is CASSFDRVNSPLHF. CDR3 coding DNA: TGTGCCAGCAGCTTCGACAGGGTTAATTCACCCCTCCACTTT.

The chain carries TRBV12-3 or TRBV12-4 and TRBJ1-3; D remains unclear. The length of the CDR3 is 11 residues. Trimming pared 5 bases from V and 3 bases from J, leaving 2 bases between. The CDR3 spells CASSRGNTIYF. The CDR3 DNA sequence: TGTGCCAGCAGTCGTGGAAACACCATATATTTT.

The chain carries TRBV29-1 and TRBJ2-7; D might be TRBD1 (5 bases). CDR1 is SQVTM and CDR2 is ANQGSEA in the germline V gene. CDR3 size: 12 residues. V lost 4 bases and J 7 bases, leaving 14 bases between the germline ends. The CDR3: CSVVIRALEQYF. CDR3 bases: TGCAGCGTTGTTATCAGGGCCTTGGAGCAGTACTTC.

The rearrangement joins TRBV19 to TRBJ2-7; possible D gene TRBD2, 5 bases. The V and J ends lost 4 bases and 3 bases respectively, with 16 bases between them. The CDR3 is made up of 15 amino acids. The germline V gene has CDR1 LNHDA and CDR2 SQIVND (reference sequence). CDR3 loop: CASSTQGVRGYEQYF. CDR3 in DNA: TGTGCCAGTAGTACACAAGGCGTCCGGGGCTACGAGCAGTACTTC.

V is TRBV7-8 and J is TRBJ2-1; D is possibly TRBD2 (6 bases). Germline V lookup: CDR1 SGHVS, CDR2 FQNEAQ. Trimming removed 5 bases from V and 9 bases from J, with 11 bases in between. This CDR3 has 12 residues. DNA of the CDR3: TGTGCCAGCAGCATGGTTAGCGGTGAGCAGTTCTTC. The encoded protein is CASSMVSGEQFF.